This T cell receptor beta chain was identified in a study of CD8+ T cells in alopecia areata. Extracted from the samples, RNA was reverse transcribed into cDNA to serve as the sequencing template. TCRdb's copy holds only in-frame clones and misses some; the assay was immunoSEQ multiplex PCR. The repertoire holds roughly 100,000 clones, with just over 85% as singletons. Trimming took off 4 bases at V and 12 bases at J, with 16 bases between the two ends. The CDR3 has 13 amino acids. Germline CDR1 LNHDA, CDR2 SQIVND (reference sequence). Treatment of the sample: oral pan-JAK inhibitor, 5-10 mg twice daily.

The source of this sequence is a human donor with alopecia areata. The chain employs TRBV19 and TRBJ1-5, with a possible D match to TRBD1 (5 bases). The specimen was CD8+ T cells sorted from blood, collected at roughly week 30, from a patient treated with tofacitinib. In DNA, the CDR3 is TGTGCCAGTAGTAGTGGGTCCGGGGCTGACCAGCATTTT. Translation gives CASSSGSGADQHF.